A selection of T cell receptor beta chains follows, all from one sample in a study of blood T cells in healthy people across ages. TCRdb recomputed calls from the 5' RACE reads with MiXCR, one row per CDR3 protein. The sample lists 1.2 million to 1.5 million distinct CDR3 sequences, 42% seen once, with roughly 7.9% in the top ten. The sequencing sample was made of blood. The origin of the receptors is a woman aged 18-29 years in good health. CDR3s include the opening cysteine and the closing phenylalanine or tryptophan. The D gene is left open where the match is weak. Expanded clones are given a class, and other clones once, few, many or no size at all.

CVSSPRLAGRGETQYF | TGTGTCAGCAGTCCTCGACTAGCGGGGCGTGGAGAGACCCAGTACTTC | TRBV6-1 | - | TRBD2 | TRBJ2-5
CASSLHNRGQGAQTQYF | TGCGCCAGCAGCTTGCACAACCGGGGACAGGGGGCACAGACCCAGTACTTC | TRBV5-1 | few | TRBD1 | TRBJ2-5
CASSEGQTDGETQYF | TGTGCCAGCAGTGAAGGGCAGACTGATGGTGAGACCCAGTACTTC | TRBV6-1 | - | - | TRBJ2-5
CASSPTGLAGRDTGELFF | TGCGCCAGCAGCCCGACGGGACTAGCGGGGCGAGACACCGGGGAGCTGTTTTTT | TRBV5-1 | few | TRBD2 | TRBJ2-2
CASSVGGDGYGYTF | TGTGCCAGCAGCGTAGGGGGCGACGGTTATGGCTACACCTTC | TRBV9 | - | - | TRBJ1-2
CASSQDYGQPHEQYF | TGCGCCAGCAGCCAAGATTACGGGCAGCCCCACGAGCAGTACTTC | TRBV4-1 | - | - | TRBJ2-7
CASTRGAGQETQYF | TGTGCCAGCACCAGGGGAGCGGGACAGGAGACCCAGTACTTC | TRBV2 | many | - | TRBJ2-5
CSALGSYTEAFF | TGCAGTGCTTTGGGGAGCTACACTGAAGCTTTCTTT | TRBV20-1 | - | - | TRBJ1-1
CSARKGTDTDTQYF | TGCAGTGCTAGAAAAGGGACAGACACAGATACGCAGTATTTT | TRBV20-1 | - | TRBD1 | TRBJ2-3
CASSEYGGSDNYGYTF | TGTGCCAGCAGTGAATATGGGGGGTCCGATAACTATGGCTACACCTTC | TRBV25-1 | - | - | TRBJ1-2
CASSEAGISNQPQHF | TGTGCCAGCAGTGAGGCAGGGATAAGCAATCAGCCCCAGCATTTT | TRBV25-1 | few | - | TRBJ1-5
CASSLRLAADSGANVLTF | TGCGCCAGCAGCTTGAGACTAGCGGCCGACTCTGGGGCCAACGTCCTGACTTTC | TRBV5-1 | - | TRBD2 | TRBJ2-6
CASPGLAGNTQYF | TGTGCCAGTCCGGGACTAGCGGGTAATACGCAGTATTTT | TRBV9 | few | TRBD2 | TRBJ2-3
CVSSLWGVKKGAWNSPLHF | TGTGTCAGCAGTTTATGGGGAGTGAAGAAGGGGGCTTGGAATTCACCCCTCCACTTT | TRBV28 | - | TRBD1 | TRBJ1-6
CASSLGLAADIQYF | TGTGCCAGCAGCTTAGGACTAGCTGCGGACATTCAGTACTTC | TRBV5-6 | few | TRBD2 | TRBJ2-4
CASSDSSGSYNEQFF | TGTGCCAGCAGTGACTCTAGCGGCTCCTACAATGAGCAGTTCTTC | TRBV6-4 | many | - | TRBJ2-1
CASSEYDGGNSPLHF | TGTGCCAGCAGTGAATACGATGGGGGTAATTCACCCCTCCACTTT | TRBV6-1 | - | - | TRBJ1-6
CSARDFGEDASSYNEQYF | TGCAGTGCTAGAGATTTTGGCGAGGACGCGTCCTCCTACAATGAGCAGTACTTC | TRBV20-1 | - | - | TRBJ2-7
CASSPAGGPYNEQFF | TGTGCCAGCAGTCCTGCGGGGGGACCCTACAATGAGCAGTTCTTC | TRBV7-2 | - | TRBD2 | TRBJ2-1
CASSLARGPSSYNEQFF | TGCGCCAGCAGCTTGGCCCGCGGGCCAAGCTCCTACAATGAGCAGTTCTTC | TRBV5-1 | few | - | TRBJ2-1
CASSLYPGQLYGYTF | TGTGCCAGCAGCCTTTACCCGGGACAGCTTTATGGCTACACCTTC | TRBV12-3/TRBV12-4 | - | TRBD1 | TRBJ1-2
CASSLEASGRNLGNEQFF | TGCGCCAGCAGCCTAGAAGCTAGCGGGAGAAATTTGGGCAATGAGCAGTTCTTC | TRBV4-1 | - | TRBD2 | TRBJ2-1
CAISSSGPTNTGELFF | TGTGCCATCAGCTCTAGCGGGCCCACGAACACCGGGGAGCTGTTTTTT | TRBV10-3 | - | TRBD2 | TRBJ2-2
CASSPGNMNTEAFF | TGTGCCAGCAGCCCCGGGAACATGAACACTGAAGCTTTCTTT | TRBV3-1 | - | - | TRBJ1-1
CSARGWGGVYNEQFF | TGCAGTGCTAGAGGTTGGGGCGGAGTCTACAATGAGCAGTTCTTC | TRBV20-1 | - | - | TRBJ2-1
CSARVTSGGYTQYF | TGCAGTGCTAGAGTGACTAGCGGGGGCTATACGCAGTATTTT | TRBV20-1 | few | TRBD2 | TRBJ2-3
CSARDVAGVSYNEQFF | TGCAGTGCTAGAGATGTAGCGGGAGTTTCCTACAATGAGCAGTTCTTC | TRBV20-1 | - | TRBD2 | TRBJ2-1
CASSLRQGANEQFF | TGTGCCAGCAGTTTACGGCAGGGGGCTAATGAGCAGTTCTTC | TRBV28 | - | TRBD1 | TRBJ2-1
CASTIGGEQFF | TGTGCCAGCACCATAGGAGGTGAGCAGTTCTTC | TRBV27 | - | - | TRBJ2-1
CASVGGAPYEQYF | TGTGCCAGCGTGGGGGGAGCCCCCTACGAGCAGTACTTC | TRBV28 | - | - | TRBJ2-7
CASSQEGFATNEKLFF | TGCGCCAGCAGCCAAGAGGGGTTTGCAACTAATGAAAAACTGTTTTTT | TRBV4-1 | - | - | TRBJ1-4
CSVVFFGLAGTSYEQYF | TGCAGCGTGGTTTTCTTTGGACTAGCGGGGACTTCCTACGAGCAGTACTTC | TRBV29-1 | - | TRBD2 | TRBJ2-7
CASSASPLSFGNEQYF | TGTGCCAGCAGCGCCTCCCCGCTGTCCTTCGGCAATGAGCAGTACTTC | TRBV9 | - | - | TRBJ2-5
CASSESRLAGENPSREQYF | TGCGCCAGCAGTGAGTCCAGGCTAGCGGGAGAGAACCCCTCGCGGGAGCAGTACTTC | TRBV10-2 | - | TRBD2 | TRBJ2-7
CSAGGLAGTYNEQYF | TGCAGTGCTGGGGGACTAGCGGGAACCTACAATGAGCAGTACTTC | TRBV20-1 | - | TRBD2 | TRBJ2-7
CASGLVGTATNEKLFF | TGTGCTAGTGGTTTGGTCGGGACGGCAACTAATGAAAAACTGTTTTTT | TRBV12-5 | - | - | TRBJ1-4
CASSEARTVSNEKLFF | TGTGCCAGCAGTGAAGCGCGGACAGTATCTAATGAAAAACTGTTTTTT | TRBV6-1 | few | - | TRBJ1-4
CASSVGTTGPTDTQYF | TGCGCCAGCAGCGTTGGGACTACCGGTCCCACAGATACGCAGTATTTT | TRBV5-1 | - | TRBD2 | TRBJ2-3
CASSFQGDPYEQYF | TGTGCCAGCAGTTTCCAAGGGGACCCCTACGAGCAGTACTTC | TRBV28 | - | - | TRBJ2-7
CASLGAGYTF | TGTGCCAGCTTAGGAGCCGGCTACACCTTC | TRBV6-1 | few | - | TRBJ1-2
CASSLAGDRAEAFF | TGTGCCAGCAGCTTAGCCGGGGACAGGGCTGAAGCTTTCTTT | TRBV7-2 | - | TRBD1 | TRBJ1-1
CSAHPISGRNTDTQYF | TGCAGTGCTCATCCAATTAGCGGGAGGAATACAGATACGCAGTATTTT | TRBV20-1 | - | TRBD2 | TRBJ2-3
CASSSWTSRGEETQYF | TGTGCCAGCAGCTCGTGGACTAGCAGGGGGGAAGAGACCCAGTACTTC | TRBV7-2 | - | - | TRBJ2-5
CASSSGHLTYEQYF | TGCGCCAGCAGCTCCGGACACCTAACCTACGAGCAGTACTTC | TRBV5-1 | few | - | TRBJ2-7
CASSYSKGGPYNEQFF | TGTGCCAGCAGTTACTCGAAGGGGGGGCCCTACAATGAGCAGTTCTTC | TRBV6-5 | - | - | TRBJ2-1
CSATQMGNIQYF | TGCAGTGCTACCCAGATGGGAAACATTCAGTACTTC | TRBV20-1 | many | - | TRBJ2-4
CASRQGLDNEQFF | TGTGCCAGCCGTCAGGGGTTGGACAATGAGCAGTTCTTC | TRBV6-6 | - | - | TRBJ2-1
CASSRLSTSTDTQYF | TGTGCCAGCAGCCGCCTTAGTACTAGCACAGATACGCAGTATTTT | TRBV13 | - | - | TRBJ2-3
CATSRDFGSSYNSPLHF | TGTGCCACCAGCAGAGATTTCGGGAGCTCCTATAATTCACCCCTCCACTTT | TRBV15 | - | - | TRBJ1-6
CAGSSGQGSYEQYF | TGTGCCGGCAGCTCGGGACAGGGATCCTACGAGCAGTACTTC | TRBV11-2 | - | TRBD1 | TRBJ2-7
CASSLGTSGNNEQYF | TGTGCCAGCAGCTTAGGGACTAGCGGCAACAATGAGCAGTACTTC | TRBV7-6 | - | TRBD2 | TRBJ2-5
CASSSIGLRGTSAWNEQFF | TGTGCCAGCAGCTCTATAGGCCTTCGAGGGACTAGTGCCTGGAATGAGCAGTTCTTC | TRBV7-8 | - | TRBD2 | TRBJ2-1